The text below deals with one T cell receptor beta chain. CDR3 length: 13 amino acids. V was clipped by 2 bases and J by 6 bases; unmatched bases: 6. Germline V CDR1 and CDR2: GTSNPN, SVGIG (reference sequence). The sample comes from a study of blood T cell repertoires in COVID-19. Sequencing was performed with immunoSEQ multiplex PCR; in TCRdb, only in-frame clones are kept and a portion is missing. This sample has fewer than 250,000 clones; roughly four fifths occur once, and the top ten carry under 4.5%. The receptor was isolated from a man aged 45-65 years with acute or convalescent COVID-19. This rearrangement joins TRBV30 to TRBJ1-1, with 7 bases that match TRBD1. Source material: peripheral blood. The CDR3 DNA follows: TGTGCCTGGAGTATATTAGGGGGCCCTGAAGCTTTCTTT. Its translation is CAWSILGGPEAFF.